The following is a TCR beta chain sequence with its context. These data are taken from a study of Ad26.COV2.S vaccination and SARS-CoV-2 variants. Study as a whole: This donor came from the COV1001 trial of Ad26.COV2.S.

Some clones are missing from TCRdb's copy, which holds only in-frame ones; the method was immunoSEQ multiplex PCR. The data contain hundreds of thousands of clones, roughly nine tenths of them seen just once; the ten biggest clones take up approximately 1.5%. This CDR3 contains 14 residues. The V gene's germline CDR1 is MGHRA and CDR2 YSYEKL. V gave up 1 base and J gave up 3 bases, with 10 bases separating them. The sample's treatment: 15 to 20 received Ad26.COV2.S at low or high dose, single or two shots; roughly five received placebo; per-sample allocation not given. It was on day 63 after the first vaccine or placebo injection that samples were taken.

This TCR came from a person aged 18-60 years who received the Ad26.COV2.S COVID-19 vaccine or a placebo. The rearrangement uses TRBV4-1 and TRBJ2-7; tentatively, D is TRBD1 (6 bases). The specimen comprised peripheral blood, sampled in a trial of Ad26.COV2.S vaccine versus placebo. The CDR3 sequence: CASSQVKGGYEQYF. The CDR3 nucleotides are TGCGCCAGCAGCCAAGTGAAAGGGGGCTACGAGCAGTACTTC.